These T cell receptor beta chains were read from a single sample in a study of T cell clonotyping in hematopoietic cell transplantation. TCRdb's copy holds only in-frame clones and misses some; the assay was immunoSEQ multiplex PCR. The table has about 41,000 clones, roughly 80% seen once. The sample consisted of peripheral blood mononuclear cells, taken before stem cell transplant. These TCRs come from a man in his 60s with myelodysplastic syndrome. Some clones in this sample may be carry-over from other donors' samples. Both conserved end residues are part of each CDR3. The D gene is left open where the match is weak. A row's size may be missing; if present it is once, few, many or a size class.

clone_size j_call v_call cdr3_length d_call cdr3_nt cdr3_aa
NA TRBJ1-2 TRBV29-1 11 NA TGCAGCGTCCCAGACAGTTATGGCTACACCTTC CSVPDSYGYTF
NA TRBJ1-3 TRBV27 16 NA TGTGCCAGCAGTCCTTCCGGACAGAGCTCTGGAAACACCATATATTTT CASSPSGQSSGNTIYF
NA TRBJ1-2 TRBV28 12 NA TGTGCCAGCCTTGACACAAGCTATGGCTACACCTTC CASLDTSYGYTF
few TRBJ1-5 TRBV19 14 NA TGTGCCAGTAGTAGAGGGCTCAACAATCAGCCCCAGCATTTT CASSRGLNNQPQHF
NA TRBJ2-3 TRBV14 15 NA TGTGCCAGCAGCCAACCCACAAGCGTGAAGGATACGCAGTATTTT CASSQPTSVKDTQYF
once TRBJ2-2 TRBV5-1 16 NA TGCGCCAGCAGCTCGGAGGGGCGACAAAACACCGGGGAGCTGTTTTTT CASSSEGRQNTGELFF
NA TRBJ1-6 TRBV7-2 13 NA TGTGCCAGCAGCTTAGCGCTAAATTCACCCCTCCACTTT CASSLALNSPLHF
NA TRBJ2-5 TRBV5-1 14 NA TGCGCCAGCAGCCCACAGGGACACCAAGAGACCCAGTACTTC CASSPQGHQETQYF
NA TRBJ1-5 TRBV19 14 NA TGTGCCAGTAGTATGGGAAATCAAAATCAGCCCCAGCATTTT CASSMGNQNQPQHF
NA TRBJ1-1 TRBV9 15 NA TGTGCCAGCAGCGTAGAAGATCAAGTGAACACTGAAGCTTTCTTT CASSVEDQVNTEAFF
NA TRBJ2-7 TRBV14 14 NA TGTGCCAGCAGCCCGTTAGGTCGAAACTACGAGCAGTACTTC CASSPLGRNYEQYF
once TRBJ2-3 TRBV11-3 15 NA TGTGCCAGCAGCTTAGGGGGATTTAGCACAGATACGCAGTATTTT CASSLGGFSTDTQYF
NA TRBJ1-2 TRBV19 15 NA TGTGCCAGTAGTGGCGGCCCCACCTCTAACTATGGCTACACCTTC CASSGGPTSNYGYTF
NA TRBJ1-5 TRBV28 11 NA TGTGCCAGCACCTCTAATCAGCCCCAGCATTTT CASTSNQPQHF
few TRBJ2-7 TRBV4-2 16 TRBD2 TGTGCCAGCAGCCAAGAGTGGCTAGCGGGGGCCTACGAGCAGTACTTC CASSQEWLAGAYEQYF
NA TRBJ2-2 TRBV7-2 16 NA TGTGCCAGCAGCCAAGGTCGGCAGGCATTCACCGGGGAGCTGTTTTTT CASSQGRQAFTGELFF
NA TRBJ1-6 TRBV19 15 NA TGTGCCAGTAGTCCTTCCGCAGTCGGCGGGTCACCCCTCCACTTT CASSPSAVGGSPLHF
few TRBJ1-3 TRBV6-1 13 NA TGTGCCAGCAGCCTCGAAGGGGGAAACACCATATATTTT CASSLEGGNTIYF
NA TRBJ2-5 TRBV19 14 NA TGTGCCAGTAGTATATCCGGACGCAGTGAGACCCAGTACTTC CASSISGRSETQYF
NA TRBJ1-2 TRBV6-5 12 NA TGTGCCAGCAGCCGAGGGGACTATGGCTACACCTTC CASSRGDYGYTF
NA TRBJ1-5 TRBV6-5 14 NA TGTGCCAGCAGTTACTTGGGACAAGATCAGCCCCAGCATTTT CASSYLGQDQPQHF
NA TRBJ2-1 TRBV5-1 14 NA TGCGCCAGCAGCTTGGAGGCGGCTAGGAATGAGCAGTTCTTC CASSLEAARNEQFF
NA TRBJ1-4 TRBV9 15 TRBD1 TGTGCCAGCAGTTCTACACAGGGGATAAACGAAAAACTGTTTTTT CASSSTQGINEKLFF
NA TRBJ1-1 TRBV11-2 18 TRBD1 TGTGCCAGCAGCCCCGCCGTTACAGGGGGTGCAATGAACACTGAAGCTTTCTTT CASSPAVTGGAMNTEAFF
NA TRBJ2-5 TRBV9 15 NA TGTGCCAGCAGCGTAGGGCCGGACCCAAGAGATAGCCAGTACTTC CASSVGPDPRDSQYF
NA TRBJ1-3 TRBV6-5 13 TRBD1 TGTGCCAGCAGGACAGGGATTGGAAACACCATATATTTT CASRTGIGNTIYF
NA TRBJ2-3 TRBV27 14 NA TGTGCCAGCACCCGCAGAGGGGGTACAGATACGCAGTATTTT CASTRRGGTDTQYF
NA TRBJ1-1 TRBV7-2 13 TRBD1 TGTGCCAGCAGCTTAAGGGACAGAACTGAAGCTTTCTTT CASSLRDRTEAFF
NA TRBJ1-1 TRBV4-3 16 NA TGCGCCAGCAGCCAAGATCTAGGGCGGGTGAACACTGAAGCTTTCTTT CASSQDLGRVNTEAFF
once TRBJ2-2 TRBV11-2 15 NA TGTGCCAGCACCCGGGACGCCAGGTCGGCCGGGGAGCTGTTTTTT CASTRDARSAGELFF
NA TRBJ1-3 TRBV5-1 17 NA TGCGCCAGCAGCTCTGGAGGGCAGTCCTTCTCTGGAAACACCATATATTTT CASSSGGQSFSGNTIYF
NA TRBJ2-7 TRBV9 14 NA TGTGCCAGCAGTTCACAGGGTAACCCCTACGAGCAGTACTTC CASSSQGNPYEQYF